This T cell receptor (beta chain) originates from a study of spatial heterogeneity in lung cancer. At the level of the study: Beta-chain sequences were consistently detected more often than alpha-chain sequences.

Time point meaning: sample taken at primary tumor resection. Extraction of whole RNA from tumor, nontumor lung or frozen PBMC preceded unsorted sequencing. The donors comprised 60 to 85 untreated early-stage non-small cell lung cancer patients. Study conclusions and caveats: Resection blood, more than follow-up blood, showed ubiquitous expanded tumor TCRs.

The sample holds one count of this clonotype. Its antigen is undetermined. Each TCR cDNA molecule carried a unique molecular identifier. TCRdb called the 5' RACE reads again in MiXCR, with one record for every CDR3 protein. The sample has 35,000 to 55,000 distinct CDR3 sequences; about an eighth are singletons. CDR1 is DFQATT, CDR2 SNEGSKA, per germline (reference sequence). The CDR3 has 13 amino acids. Trimming removed 2 bases at V and 2 bases at J, with 9 bases between. The sequence came from a male donor with early-stage non-small cell lung cancer. The chain is built from TRBV20-1 and TRBJ1-1; D not resolved. This material consisted of PBMCs, taken at surgery. The CDR3 DNA sequence: TGCAGTGCTAGAACGCAGGATAACACTGAAGCTTTCTTT. Protein: CSARTQDNTEAFF.